These T cell receptor beta chains were read from a single sample in a study of CD8 T cells in ankylosing spondylitis. Via MiXCR, TCRdb re-called the 5' RACE reads, giving one row per CDR3 protein. The top ten clones hold more than 0.6% of a sample with some 250,000 distinct CDR3 sequences, about 24% of them seen once. The sample consisted of blood, either unsorted or a sorted T cell fraction (not recorded which). The receptors originated from a male donor with ankylosing spondylitis or in good health (not recorded which). Both conserved end residues are part of each CDR3. The D gene is left open where the match is weak. Size values are once, few and many counts, or a class for expanded clones, and some rows have none.

size,J,D,V,DNA,CDR3
.,TRBJ1-5,TRBD1,TRBV6-4,TGTGCCAGCCGGGACAGCCCTTATAGCAATCAGCCCCAGCATTTT,CASRDSPYSNQPQHF
.,TRBJ2-5,.,TRBV23-1,TGCGCCAGCGGTCAGGACAGACAAGAGACCCAGTACTTC,CASGQDRQETQYF
few,TRBJ2-5,TRBD2,TRBV6-1,TGTGCCAGCAGTGCGACTAGCCTGGGGCGGACCCAGTACTTC,CASSATSLGRTQYF
many,TRBJ1-1,.,TRBV10-3,TGTGCCATCACTCAGGGGATGAACACTGAAGCTTTCTTT,CAITQGMNTEAFF
few,TRBJ1-6,TRBD1,TRBV13,TGTGCCAGCAGCGCCGACAGGGTAGGATTTTCACCCCTCCACTTT,CASSADRVGFSPLHF
.,TRBJ2-7,TRBD2,TRBV5-6,TGTGCCAGCAGCTGGGCTAGCGGGGGGAAAAGCTCCTACGAGCAGTACTTC,CASSWASGGKSSYEQYF
many,TRBJ2-3,.,TRBV20-1,TGCAGTGCTAGAGTAGGGTCGGGCACAGATACGCAGTATTTT,CSARVGSGTDTQYF
many,TRBJ2-3,TRBD1,TRBV20-1,TGCAGTGCCCAGAGACAGGGAGGCACAGATACGCAGTATTTT,CSAQRQGGTDTQYF
.,TRBJ2-3,.,TRBV18,TGTGCCAGCTCACCTTCAGGGCGGACAGATACGCAGTATTTT,CASSPSGRTDTQYF
many,TRBJ2-7,TRBD1,TRBV7-9,TGTGCCAGCAGCTTCGGACAGGCCTACGAGCAGTACTTC,CASSFGQAYEQYF
.,TRBJ2-2,.,TRBV20-1,TGCAGTGCTAGATGGGACACCGGGGAGCTGTTTTTT,CSARWDTGELFF
.,TRBJ2-3,.,TRBV6-5,TGTGCCAGCAGTAAAGGACGAGGCACGCAGTATTTT,CASSKGRGTQYF
.,TRBJ2-5,.,TRBV5-1,TGCGCCAGCAGCTTTGGCCGGGTCGGAGAGACCCAGTACTTC,CASSFGRVGETQYF
many,TRBJ2-3,.,TRBV2,TGTGCCAGCAGGAGGGGCCAAGAGGGGGATACGCAGTATTTT,CASRRGQEGDTQYF
many,TRBJ1-6,TRBD1,TRBV20-1,TGCAGTGCTCAGGACAGGTCTTCGTCACCCCTCCACTTT,CSAQDRSSSPLHF